The 28 T cell receptor beta chains below come from one sample, sequenced in a study of blood T cell repertoires in COVID-19. Produced via immunoSEQ multiplex PCR; TCRdb's table is partial and in-frame only. The data show about 140,000 clones, around nine tenths seen once. Input material: peripheral blood. These receptors all come from a human donor in a cohort sampled during active COVID-19.

This chain joins TRBV18 and TRBJ1-2; 7 bases align to TRBD1. The CDR3 has 16 amino acids. Germline CDR1 is KGHSH and CDR2 is LQKENI. With V trimmed by 5 bases and J by 3 bases, 12 bases remained unmatched. CDR3 sequence (DNA): TGTGCCAGCTCATCCCTCCGGGACAGCAACGACTATGGCTACACCTTC. Translation: CASSSLRDSNDYGYTF. The complete variable domain, with remaining parts taken from reference TRBV18 and TRBJ1-2, reads NAGVMQNPRHLVRRRGQEARLRCSPMKGHSHVYWYRQLPEEGLKFMVYLQKENIIDESGMPKERFSAEFPKEGPSILRIQQVVRGDSAAYFCASSSLRDSNDYGYTFGSGTRLTVV.

The chain joins TRBV5-1 to TRBJ1-2; D is unclear. Per the germline V gene, CDR1 is SGHRS and CDR2 is YFSETQ. Trimming took off 6 bases at V and 4 bases at J, with 19 bases between the two ends. The CDR3 totals 15 residues. The CDR3 bases are TGCGCCAGCACCCATGACGAGGAGCGAGGCTATGGCTACACCTTC. Encoded protein: CASTHDEERGYGYTF.

V usage is TRBV28 and J usage is TRBJ1-6, with D maybe TRBD1 (6 bases). Germline V gene lookup returns CDR1 MDHEN and CDR2 SYDVKM. The CDR3 consists of 16 residues. Trimming took off 4 bases at V and 8 bases at J, with 18 bases between the two ends. The CDR3 sequence: CASSYTPGASDSPLHF. Written as DNA, the CDR3 is TGTGCCAGCAGTTACACTCCAGGGGCATCGGATTCACCCCTCCACTTT.

V usage is TRBV28 and J usage is TRBJ1-5, with 8 bases lining up with TRBD1. This CDR3 region has 15 residues. V lost 2 bases and J lost 6; bases outside the gene matches: 6. The germline V gene encodes CDR1 MDHEN and CDR2 SYDVKM. CDR3 sequence (DNA): TGTGCCAGCAGTTTAACCAGGGGGCTCGGTCAGCCCCAGCATTTT. It is translated as CASSLTRGLGQPQHF.

The chain is built from TRBV27 and TRBJ2-7, with D unclear. Trimming pared 5 bases from V and 3 bases from J, leaving 14 bases between. There are 14 residues in the CDR3. The germline V gene has CDR1 MNHEY and CDR2 SMNVEV (reference sequence). The CDR3 DNA sequence: TGTGCCAGCAGTCCATATTGGCGGTACTACGAGCAGTACTTC. Protein: CASSPYWRYYEQYF.

The chain links TRBV7-3 to TRBJ1-5, with D hard to call. Germline lookup yields CDR1 SGHTA and CDR2 FQGTGA. Trimming removed 10 bases from V and 4 bases from J, with 14 bases in between. The CDR3 has 13 residues. The CDR3, as DNA: TGTGCCACTTCGGAGGGTCCGAATCAGCCCCAGCATTTT. Amino acids: CATSEGPNQPQHF.

V and J are TRBV9 and TRBJ2-5; TRBD2 aligns across 9 bases. The V gene end was trimmed by 2 bases and the J gene end by 4 bases; junction bases not matched to a gene: 9. Germline CDR1 SGDLS, CDR2 YYNGEE. The CDR3 length is 16 residues. CDR3 sequence (DNA): TGTGCCAGCAGCGTGTCGGCTAGCGGGACCCTAGAGACCCAGTACTTC. This gives the protein CASSVSASGTLETQYF.

V and J are TRBV5-4 and TRBJ2-7; TRBD1 aligns across 8 bases. The CDR3 spans 14 residues. V gave up 7 bases and J gave up 5 bases; unmatched junction bases: 11. Per germline, CDR1 SGHNT and CDR2 YYREEE (reference sequence). CDR3 amino acids: CASGPRQGWDEQYF. CDR3 nucleotide sequence: TGTGCCAGCGGACCAAGACAGGGGTGGGACGAGCAGTACTTC.

The chain carries TRBV11-2 and TRBJ2-3; TRBD2 agrees at 7 bases. Trimming cost V 3 bases and J 6 bases; bases outside gene matches: 3. Germline-derived CDR1 and CDR2 are SGHAT and FQNNGV. This CDR3 has 13 amino acids. The CDR3 here is CASSFSGTDTQYF. DNA of the CDR3: TGTGCCAGCAGCTTCAGCGGGACCGATACGCAGTATTTT.

The chain is built from TRBV19 and TRBJ2-6; TRBD1 agrees at 8 bases. The CDR3 sequence is 15 residues long. The V and J ends lost 4 bases and 4 bases, in that order; junction bases with no gene match: 3. The germline CDR1 and CDR2 sequences are LNHDA and SQIVND (reference sequence). The CDR3 DNA is TGTGCCAGTAGTACAGGGGGCAAGGGGGCCAACGTCCTGACTTTC. Translated: CASSTGGKGANVLTF.

V usage is TRBV5-1 and J usage is TRBJ2-7; 10 nucleotides match TRBD2. Germline CDR1 and CDR2: SGHRS and YFSETQ. The CDR3 sequence is 15 residues long. The trim removed 0 bases at V and 6 bases at J, leaving 6 bases unmatched. The CDR3 spells CASSLGSSGSLEQYF. CDR3 coding DNA: TGCGCCAGCAGCTTGGGATCTAGCGGGAGTCTCGAGCAGTACTTC.

The rearrangement joins TRBV5-1 to TRBJ1-1; maybe TRBD1 (6 bases). V was trimmed by 8 bases and J by 1 base, leaving 15 bases between them. CDR1 SGHRS and CDR2 YFSETQ come from the germline V gene. The CDR3 runs to 14 residues. The CDR3 loop is CASESGTTNTEAFF. The CDR3 region has the DNA TGCGCCAGTGAGTCCGGGACAACGAACACTGAAGCTTTCTTT.

This clone was seen only a few times. This rearrangement joins TRBV2 to TRBJ2-7; maybe TRBD2 (6 bases). Trimming took 7 bases from V and 6 from J, leaving 25 bases between them. The CDR3 totals 16 residues. CDR1 is SNHLY and CDR2 is FYNNEI in the germline V gene. In DNA, the CDR3 is TGTGCCAGCAAGGAGGGGCCCACGGGGACGTGGTCCGAGCAGTACTTC. This codes for CASKEGPTGTWSEQYF.

This chain connects TRBV18 to TRBJ1-5, with D possibly being TRBD1 (5 bases). Germline V gene sequence: CDR1 KGHSH, CDR2 LQKENI. V lost 3 bases and J lost 2, with 8 bases in between. This CDR3 contains 14 residues. CDR3 amino acids: CASSPATGNQPQHF. In DNA, the CDR3 is TGTGCCAGCTCACCTGCGACAGGCAATCAGCCCCAGCATTTT.

J is TRBJ2-2 and V is TRBV4-1; D may be TRBD1 (6 bases). Germline loops: CDR1 MGHRA, CDR2 YSYEKL. The ends were cut back, 4 bases at V and 7 bases at J, with 16 bases in the middle. The CDR3 is 15 amino acids. CDR3 region: CASSPRQGPGGELFF. Written as DNA, the CDR3 is TGCGCCAGCAGCCCACGCCAGGGGCCTGGCGGGGAGCTGTTTTTT.

This clone appeared a single time. V usage is TRBV3-1 (or the pseudogene TRBV3-2) and J usage is TRBJ1-4; no clear D. Germline CDR1 is LGHDT and CDR2 is YNNKEL (reference sequence). V lost 2 bases to trimming and J lost 8 bases, with 15 bases between them. This CDR3 region has 15 residues. CDR3 DNA sequence: TGTGCCAGCAGCCAATGGGCCATACCTGGGGAAAAACTGTTTTTT. This encodes CASSQWAIPGEKLFF.

The chain couples TRBV7-9 to TRBJ2-2; the D is unclear. This CDR3 is built from 12 residues. Germline CDR1 reads SEHNR; CDR2 reads FQNEAQ (reference sequence). V was shortened by 5 bases and J by 5 bases, with 6 bases between the two germline ends. Here the CDR3 DNA reads TGTGCCAGCAGCACAAATACCGGGGAGCTGTTTTTT. Protein: CASSTNTGELFF.

The V and J genes are TRBV25-1 and TRBJ2-1, with D perhaps matching TRBD2 (6 bases). The V end lost 7 bases, the J end lost 0 bases, and 16 bases lay between the germline ends. From germline, CDR1 is MGHDK and CDR2 SYGVNS. The CDR3 extends over 16 amino acids. The CDR3 DNA follows: TGTGCCAGCACGGGGGAGACACCCAGCTCCTACAATGAGCAGTTCTTC. Translating gives CASTGETPSSYNEQFF.

This clone was observed many times. The rearrangement uses TRBV6-5 and TRBJ2-7, with D possibly TRBD2 on 6 matching bases. The CDR3 has 15 amino acids. Germline assignment: CDR1 MNHEY and CDR2 SVGAGI. Between the trimmed V and J ends, which lost 4 bases and 5 bases, there was a span of 18 bases. DNA for the CDR3: TGTGCCAGCAGTTCGCCGGGTGCACGGGAGAACGAGCAGTACTTC. Encoded protein: CASSSPGARENEQYF.

The genes are TRBV5-1 and TRBJ2-5; maybe TRBD1 (6 bases). The CDR3 runs 14 residues. V lost 3 bases and J 5 bases, leaving 14 bases between the germline ends. Germline loops: CDR1 SGHRS, CDR2 YFSETQ. CDR3 nucleotide sequence: TGCGCCAGCAGCTCTTCGACAGGTGGGGAGACCCAGTACTTC. Translation gives CASSSSTGGETQYF.

The rearrangement joins TRBV3-1 (or the pseudogene TRBV3-2) to TRBJ1-2; a possible D gene is TRBD1 (6 bases). The CDR3 length is 13 residues. In germline, CDR1 is LGHDT, CDR2 YNNKEL (reference sequence). V lost 4 bases and J lost 8, with 14 bases in between. CDR3 sequence (DNA): TGTGCCAGCAGCCGCTTCACAGGGCTCGGCTACACCTTC. Protein product: CASSRFTGLGYTF.

In this sample, this clone turned up once. V usage is TRBV12-3 or TRBV12-4 and J usage is TRBJ1-3; 7 bases fit TRBD1. The J segment lost 2 bases and the V segment lost 6 bases, leaving 1 base of the junction unmatched. CDR3 length equals 13 residues. The CDR3 is CASSRGTGNTIYF. Here the CDR3 DNA reads TGTGCCAGCAGCAGGGGGACTGGAAACACCATATATTTT.

The chain uses TRBV11-2 and TRBJ1-1, with D unclear. CDR1 is SGHAT and CDR2 is FQNNGV in the germline V gene. CDR3 size: 13 residues. Trimming cost V 7 bases and J 1 base, with 10 bases left between them. CDR3 sequence: CASIPETNTEAFF. Here the CDR3 DNA reads TGTGCCAGCATCCCAGAAACGAACACTGAAGCTTTCTTT.

The sample holds one count of this clone. The rearrangement joins TRBV7-9 to TRBJ2-4, with TRBD2 matching over 8 bases. With V trimmed by 5 bases and J by 9 bases, 12 bases remained unmatched. The CDR3 runs to 15 residues. CDR1 is SEHNR, CDR2 FQNEAQ, per germline (reference sequence). The CDR3 loop is CASSPSGGGGGIQYF. CDR3 coding DNA: TGTGCCAGCAGCCCCAGCGGGGGCGGGGGAGGCATTCAGTACTTC.

The chain employs TRBV11-2 and TRBJ2-1, with TRBD1 matching over 7 bases. Per germline, CDR1 SGHAT and CDR2 FQNNGV. After removal of 3 bases from V and 0 bases from J, the junction contained 8 bases not matched to a gene. The CDR3 runs 17 residues. CDR3 region: CASSFHTGAFSYNEQFF. In nucleotides, the CDR3 is TGTGCCAGCAGCTTTCACACAGGGGCATTCTCCTACAATGAGCAGTTCTTC.

The chain has TRBV11-1 and TRBJ2-4; no firm D call. The ends were cut back, 5 bases at V and 10 bases at J, with 18 bases in the middle. CDR1 and CDR2 (germline): SGHAT, FQDESV (reference sequence). The length of the CDR3 is 14 residues. The CDR3 sequence: CASSLGFSEGIQYF. CDR3 in DNA: TGTGCCAGCAGCCTCGGGTTCTCCGAAGGAATTCAGTACTTC.

The chain carries TRBV2 and TRBJ1-2; D not resolved. The CDR3 loop spans 12 amino acids. The germline V gene encodes CDR1 SNHLY and CDR2 FYNNEI. V gave up 7 bases and J gave up 4 bases, with 10 bases separating them. CDR3 in DNA: TGTGCCAGCAACTCTCTCCGCTATGGCTACACCTTC. This encodes CASNSLRYGYTF.

The chain uses TRBV10-3 and TRBJ1-6; the D gene is possibly TRBD1 (6 bases). CDR3 length: 16 residues. V was cut by 9 bases and J by 6 bases, with 21 bases left in between. CDR1 and CDR2 (germline): ENHRY, SYGVKD. CDR3 in DNA: TGTGCCATTTCCATTACAGGAGGGGGGGTTAATTCACCCCTCCACTTT. It translates to CAISITGGGVNSPLHF.